One and the same sample provided the 7 T cell receptor beta chains below, sequenced in a study of blood T cell repertoires in COVID-19. Clones were read by immunoSEQ multiplex PCR, and TCRdb kept only the in-frame ones, dropping some. The sample includes roughly 50,000 clones, approximately 91% seen only once; the top ten take about 7.3%. The material sequenced was peripheral blood. All receptors derive from a woman aged 55-70 years with active or convalescent COVID-19.

The chain has TRBV11-2 and TRBJ2-5, with a tentative D call TRBD2 (6 bases). In germline, CDR1 is SGHAT, CDR2 FQNNGV. The CDR3 consists of 15 residues. Trimming stripped 7 bases from V and 5 bases from J, with 20 bases between. The DNA of the CDR3 is TGTGCCAGCACGGCCGGGGGTTTAGTGACGGAGACCCAGTACTTC. Its protein product is CASTAGGLVTETQYF.

The genes are TRBV9 and TRBJ2-1; D uncertain. The CDR3 extends over 12 amino acids. V gave up 4 bases and J gave up 4 bases, with 6 bases separating them. Germline V gene data show CDR1 as SGDLS and CDR2 as YYNGEE. The CDR3 DNA is TGTGCCAGCAGCTTAATGTACAATGAGCAGTTCTTC. It is translated as CASSLMYNEQFF.

V gene TRBV28 combines with J gene TRBJ2-3; D is uncertain. There are 11 residues in the CDR3. V lost 5 bases to trimming and J lost 6 bases, with 6 bases between them. The V gene's germline CDR1 is MDHEN and CDR2 SYDVKM. The CDR3 bases are TGTGCCAGCAGTCGGTCTGATACGCAGTATTTT. It encodes CASSRSDTQYF.

This clone was recorded once. J is TRBJ1-5 and V is TRBV9; 7 bases agree with TRBD1. The CDR3 consists of 16 residues. With 2 bases clipped from V and 8 bases from J, the junction kept 13 bases outside the gene matches. Germline-derived CDR1 and CDR2 are SGDLS and YYNGEE. DNA of the CDR3: TGTGCCAGCAGCGTGCGGCCGACAGGGCCCGTAAAGCCCCAGCATTTT. Its translation: CASSVRPTGPVKPQHF.

This clone was found a few times. This chain joins TRBV27 and TRBJ1-6, with 7 bases aligning to TRBD1. Germline CDR1 is MNHEY and CDR2 is SMNVEV (reference sequence). V lost 6 bases and J lost 9; bases outside the gene matches: 5. The CDR3 extends over 13 amino acids. CDR3 nucleotide sequence: TGTGCCAGCAGAAAGGGGGCCAGTTCACCCCTCCACTTT. Its translation: CASRKGASSPLHF.

The chain couples TRBV30 to TRBJ1-1; D might be TRBD1 (5 bases). This CDR3 is 14 amino acids long. Germline values: CDR1 GTSNPN, CDR2 SVGIG (reference sequence). V lost 2 bases to trimming and J lost 2 bases, with 12 bases between them. CDR3 in DNA: TGTGCCTGGAGTTCAGGACAATACAACACTGAAGCTTTCTTT. Encoded protein: CAWSSGQYNTEAFF.

V usage is TRBV30 and J usage is TRBJ1-1, with D tentatively TRBD1 (6 bases). Trimming took off 2 bases at V and 3 bases at J, with 10 bases between the two ends. This CDR3 is built from 13 residues. Germline CDR1 is GTSNPN and CDR2 is SVGIG (reference sequence). CDR3 in DNA: TGTGCCTGGAGTCCCGACAGGCACACTGAAGCTTTCTTT. Translated: CAWSPDRHTEAFF.